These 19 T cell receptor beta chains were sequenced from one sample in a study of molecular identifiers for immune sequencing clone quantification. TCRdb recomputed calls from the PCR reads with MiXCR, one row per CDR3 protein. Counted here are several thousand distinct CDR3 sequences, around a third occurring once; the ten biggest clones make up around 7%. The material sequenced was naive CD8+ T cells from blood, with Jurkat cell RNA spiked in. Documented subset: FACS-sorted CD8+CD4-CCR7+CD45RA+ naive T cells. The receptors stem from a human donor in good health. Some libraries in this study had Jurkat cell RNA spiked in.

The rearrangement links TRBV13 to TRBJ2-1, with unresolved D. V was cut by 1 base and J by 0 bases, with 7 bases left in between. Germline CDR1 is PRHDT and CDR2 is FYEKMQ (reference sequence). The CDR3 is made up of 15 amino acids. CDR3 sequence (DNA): TGTGCCAGCAGCTTAGCTCAGGTCTCCTACAATGAGCAGTTCTTC. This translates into CASSLAQVSYNEQFF.

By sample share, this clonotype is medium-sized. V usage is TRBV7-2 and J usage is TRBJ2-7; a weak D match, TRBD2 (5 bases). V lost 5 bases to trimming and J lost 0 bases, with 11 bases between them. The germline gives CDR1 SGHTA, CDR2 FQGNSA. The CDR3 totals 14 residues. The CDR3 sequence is CASSPAESSYEQYF. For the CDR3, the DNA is TGTGCCAGCAGCCCAGCGGAAAGCTCCTACGAGCAGTACTTC. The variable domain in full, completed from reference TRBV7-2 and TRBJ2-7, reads GAGVSQSPSNKVTEKGKDVELRCDPISGHTALYWYRQSLGQGLEFLIYFQGNSAPDKSGLPSDRFSAERTGGSVSTLTIQRTQQEDSAVYLCASSPAESSYEQYFGPGTRLTVT.

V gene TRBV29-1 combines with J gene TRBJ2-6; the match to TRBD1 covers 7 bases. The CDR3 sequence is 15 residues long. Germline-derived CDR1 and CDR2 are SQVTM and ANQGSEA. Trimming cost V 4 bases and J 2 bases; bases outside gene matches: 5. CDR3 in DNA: TGCAGCGTTGTCCCGGGACAGCCTGGGGCCAACGTCCTGACTTTC. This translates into CSVVPGQPGANVLTF. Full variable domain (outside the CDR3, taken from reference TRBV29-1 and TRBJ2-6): SAVISQKPSRDICQRGTSLTIQCQVDSQVTMMFWYRQQPGQSLTLIATANQGSEATYESGFVIDKFPISRPNLTFSTLTVSNMSPEDSSIYLCSVVPGQPGANVLTFGAGSRLTVL.

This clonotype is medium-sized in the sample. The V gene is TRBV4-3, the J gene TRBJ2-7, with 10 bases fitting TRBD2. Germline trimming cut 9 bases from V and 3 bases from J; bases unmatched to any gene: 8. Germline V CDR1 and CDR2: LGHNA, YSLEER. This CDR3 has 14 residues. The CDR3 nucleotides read TGCGCCAGTTCGCCTAGCGGGAGTGGCTACGAGCAGTACTTC. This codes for CASSPSGSGYEQYF.

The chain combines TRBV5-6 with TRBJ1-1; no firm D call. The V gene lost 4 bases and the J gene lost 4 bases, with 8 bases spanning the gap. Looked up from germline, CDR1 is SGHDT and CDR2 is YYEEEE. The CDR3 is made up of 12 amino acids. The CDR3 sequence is CASSMSPTEAFF. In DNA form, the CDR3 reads TGTGCCAGCAGCATGAGCCCCACTGAAGCTTTCTTT.

CDR3 sequence reads: CASSDWTEAFF. The CDR3 DNA reads as TGTGCCAGCAGTGATTGGACTGAAGCTTTCTTT. This rearrangement joins TRBV2 to TRBJ1-1; D is undetermined. Trimming took off 3 bases at V and 5 bases at J, with 4 bases between the two ends. Germline V gene sequence: CDR1 SNHLY, CDR2 FYNNEI. The CDR3 spans 11 residues. The whole variable domain, remainder taken from reference TRBV2 and TRBJ1-1, is EPEVTQTPSHQVTQMGQEVILRCVPISNHLYFYWYRQILGQKVEFLVSFYNNEISEKSEIFDDQFSVERPDGSNFTLKIRSTKLEDSAMYFCASSDWTEAFFGQGTRLTVV.

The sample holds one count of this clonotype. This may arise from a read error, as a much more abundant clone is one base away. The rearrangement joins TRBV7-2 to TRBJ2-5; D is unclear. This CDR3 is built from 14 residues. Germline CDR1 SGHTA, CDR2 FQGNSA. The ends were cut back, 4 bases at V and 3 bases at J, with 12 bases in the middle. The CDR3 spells CASSSWVGKETQYF. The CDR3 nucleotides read TGTGCCAGCAGCTCCTGGGTAGGCAAAGAGACCCAGTACTTC. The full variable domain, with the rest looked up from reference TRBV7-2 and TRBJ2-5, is GAGVSQSPSNKVTEKGKDVELRCDPISGHTALYWYRQSLGQGLEFLIYFQGNSAPDKSGLPSDRFSAERTGGSVSTLTIQRTQQEDSAVYLCASSSWVGKETQYFGPGTRLLVL.

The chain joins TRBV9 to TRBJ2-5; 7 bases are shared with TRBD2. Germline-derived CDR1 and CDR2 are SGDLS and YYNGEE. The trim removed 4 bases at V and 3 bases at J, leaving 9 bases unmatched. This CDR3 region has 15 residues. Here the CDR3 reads CASSRGGSEKETQYF. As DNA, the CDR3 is TGTGCCAGCAGCCGTGGCGGGAGTGAAAAAGAGACCCAGTACTTC.

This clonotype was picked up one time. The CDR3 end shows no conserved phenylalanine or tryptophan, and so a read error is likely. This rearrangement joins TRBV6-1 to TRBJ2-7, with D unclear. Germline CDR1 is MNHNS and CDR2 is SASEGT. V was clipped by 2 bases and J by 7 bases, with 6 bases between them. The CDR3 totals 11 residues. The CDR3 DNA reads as TGTGCCAGCAGTGAATTCGGGGAGCAGTACATC. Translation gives CASSEFGEQYI.

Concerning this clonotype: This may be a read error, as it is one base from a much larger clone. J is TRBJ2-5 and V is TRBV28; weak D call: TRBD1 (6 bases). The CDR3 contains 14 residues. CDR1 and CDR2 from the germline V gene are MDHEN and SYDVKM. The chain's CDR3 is CASTETGPQETQNF. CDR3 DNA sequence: TGTGCCAGCACCGAGACAGGACCCCAAGAGACCCAGAACTTC.

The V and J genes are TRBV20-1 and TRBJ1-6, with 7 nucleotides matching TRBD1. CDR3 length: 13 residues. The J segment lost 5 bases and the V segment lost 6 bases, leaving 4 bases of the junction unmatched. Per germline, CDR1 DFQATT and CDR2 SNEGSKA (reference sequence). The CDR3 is CSAGGDNNSPLHF. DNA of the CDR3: TGCAGTGCAGGGGGCGATAATAATTCACCCCTCCACTTT.

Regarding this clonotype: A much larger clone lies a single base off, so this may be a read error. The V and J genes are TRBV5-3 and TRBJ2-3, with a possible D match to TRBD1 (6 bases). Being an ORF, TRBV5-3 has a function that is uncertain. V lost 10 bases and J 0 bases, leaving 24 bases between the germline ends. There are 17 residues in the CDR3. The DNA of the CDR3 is TGTGCCTGCAGCTTGAGGGGGTGGCCGGCTAGCACAGATACGCAGTATTTT. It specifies CACSLRGWPASTDTQYF.

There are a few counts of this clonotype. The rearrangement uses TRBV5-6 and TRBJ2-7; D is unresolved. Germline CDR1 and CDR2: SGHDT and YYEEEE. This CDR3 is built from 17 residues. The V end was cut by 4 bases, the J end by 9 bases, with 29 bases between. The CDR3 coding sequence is TGTGCCAGCAGCCCGTACCAAACAGCCGAGACCGTTCTTGGGCAGTACTTC. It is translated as CASSPYQTAETVLGQYF.

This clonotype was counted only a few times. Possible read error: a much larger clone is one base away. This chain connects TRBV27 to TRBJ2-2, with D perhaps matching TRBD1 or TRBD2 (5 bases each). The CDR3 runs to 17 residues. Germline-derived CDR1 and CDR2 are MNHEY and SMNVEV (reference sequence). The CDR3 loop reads CASMSPGAQGYTGELIF. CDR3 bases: TGTGCCAGCATGTCCCCTGGGGCGCAGGGTTACACCGGGGAGCTGATTTTT.

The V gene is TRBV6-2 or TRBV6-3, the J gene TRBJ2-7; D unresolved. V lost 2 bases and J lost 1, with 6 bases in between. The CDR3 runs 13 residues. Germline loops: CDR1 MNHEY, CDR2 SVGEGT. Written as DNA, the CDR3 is TGTGCCAGCAGTTACGGTCCGTCCTACGAGCAGTACTTC. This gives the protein CASSYGPSYEQYF.

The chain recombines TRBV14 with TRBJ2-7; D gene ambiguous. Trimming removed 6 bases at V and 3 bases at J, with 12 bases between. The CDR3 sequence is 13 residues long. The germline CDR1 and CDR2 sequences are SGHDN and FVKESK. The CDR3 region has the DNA TGTGCCAGCAGTCCCACATATTACTACGAGCAGTACTTC. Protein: CASSPTYYYEQYF.

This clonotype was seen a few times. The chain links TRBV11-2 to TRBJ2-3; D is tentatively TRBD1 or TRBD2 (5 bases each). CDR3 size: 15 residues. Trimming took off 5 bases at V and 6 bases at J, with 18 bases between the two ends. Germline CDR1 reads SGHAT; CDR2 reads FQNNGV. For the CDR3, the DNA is TGTGCCAGCAGCCCCCGGGACGGGCCGAACGATACGCAGTATTTT. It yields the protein CASSPRDGPNDTQYF. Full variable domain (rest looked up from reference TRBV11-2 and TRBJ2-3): EAGVAQSPRYKIIEKRQSVAFWCNPISGHATLYWYQQILGQGPKLLIQFQNNGVVDDSQLPKDRFSAERLKGVDSTLKIQPAKLEDSAVYLCASSPRDGPNDTQYFGPGTRLTVL.

The CDR3 loop is CASSGFSTDTQYF. CDR3 nucleotide sequence: TGTGCCAGCAGTGGGTTTAGCACAGATACGCAGTATTTT. This chain connects TRBV14 to TRBJ2-3; D ambiguous. V shed 6 bases and J shed 0 bases, with 7 bases lying between them. The CDR3 runs to 13 residues. Germline assignment: CDR1 SGHDN and CDR2 FVKESK. The complete variable domain, with remaining parts taken from reference TRBV14 and TRBJ2-3, reads EAGVTQFPSHSVIEKGQTVTLRCDPISGHDNLYWYRRVMGKEIKFLLHFVKESKQDESGMPNNRFLAERTGGTYSTLKVQPAELEDSGVYFCASSGFSTDTQYFGPGTRLTVL.

The CDR3 coding sequence is TGTGCCAGCGGATGGGGTGGGGGTCAGCCCCAGCATTTT. Translating it yields CASGWGGGQPQHF. V gene TRBV28 combines with J gene TRBJ1-5; weak D call: TRBD1 (5 bases). CDR1 is MDHEN and CDR2 is SYDVKM in the germline V gene. With 8 bases removed from V and 6 bases from J, the gap between germline ends came to 14 bases. The CDR3 length is 13 residues.